This record covers a single TCR beta chain. As yet, its antigen is unknown. CDR1 and CDR2 (germline): MNHEY, SVGAGI. The CDR3 contains 11 residues. Trimming pared 2 bases from V and 6 bases from J, leaving 2 bases between. Terminally differentiated effector memory CD45RA+ cells were excluded by CCR7 positive selection of CD45RO-negative cells. This sample stems from a study of shared clonotypes between healthy human individuals. The assay was immunoSEQ multiplex PCR, and TCRdb's table has in-frame clones only and misses some. The sample consists of about 580,000 clones, roughly 98% of them appearing once. The study, taken as a whole, reports: Non-shared clonotypes were found to have lower generation probabilities than the clonotypes that were shared by all four of the sorted-subset donors. In general, naive subsets displayed greater estimated richness than memory subsets did.

The sample comprised naive CD8+ T cells sorted from blood. This chain links TRBV6-5 with TRBJ2-1, with no clear D. The receptor comes from a man younger than 40 in good health. The CDR3 sequence: CASSYLNEQFF. CDR3 coding DNA: TGTGCCAGCAGTTACCTCAATGAGCAGTTCTTC.